This T cell receptor (beta chain) was retrieved from a study of blood T cell repertoires in COVID-19. Study-level background: Collection of acute and convalescent COVID-19 samples took place in the United States, Italy and Spain. T cells, B-cell-depleted T cells, or PBMCs supplied cDNA or gDNA.

Authors' data handling: It was from reference gene primer amplification that nucleated cell counts were estimated. Assay: immunoSEQ multiplex PCR; the TCRdb copy retains only in-frame clones and omits some. Clone size and the V and J calls come from that table; the DNA yielded D and trimming. The table has a few hundred thousand clones, around nine tenths seen once. Germline V lookup: CDR1 SGHTS, CDR2 YDEGEE. V was pared by 7 bases and J by 7 bases, with 9 bases between. The CDR3 consists of 11 residues. This chain uses TRBV5-8 with TRBJ2-1, with no clear D. The specimen sequenced was peripheral blood. The clonotype comes from a human donor in a cohort sampled during active COVID-19. The CDR3 DNA reads as TGTGCCAGCGGCCGTCCTAATGAGCAGTTCTTC. Translating it yields CASGRPNEQFF.